This T cell receptor (beta chain) came from a study of T cells in localized non-small cell lung cancer. Worth noting for this clone: Antigen unknown.

Study-wide results and caveats: Among the tissues sampled, uninvolved adjacent lung had the highest T cell clonality, above tumor.

Assay used: immunoSEQ multiplex PCR; TCRdb lists only in-frame clones, some missing. The sample consists of about 2,700 clones, over 25% of them appearing once. Germline loops: CDR1 SGHRS, CDR2 YFSETQ. The CDR3 covers 17 residues. V lost 4 bases to trimming and J lost 3 bases; unmatched junction nucleotides: 11. The chain recombines TRBV5-1 with TRBJ1-3; 9 nucleotides align to TRBD1. The sequencing used lung tumor tissue, collected before any cancer treatment. This sequence originates from a woman aged 35-70 years with stage I lung adenocarcinoma. CDR3 nucleotide sequence: TGCGCCAGCAGCGTGGAGGGACAGGGCCCCTATGGAAACACCATATATTTT. Translating gives CASSVEGQGPYGNTIYF.